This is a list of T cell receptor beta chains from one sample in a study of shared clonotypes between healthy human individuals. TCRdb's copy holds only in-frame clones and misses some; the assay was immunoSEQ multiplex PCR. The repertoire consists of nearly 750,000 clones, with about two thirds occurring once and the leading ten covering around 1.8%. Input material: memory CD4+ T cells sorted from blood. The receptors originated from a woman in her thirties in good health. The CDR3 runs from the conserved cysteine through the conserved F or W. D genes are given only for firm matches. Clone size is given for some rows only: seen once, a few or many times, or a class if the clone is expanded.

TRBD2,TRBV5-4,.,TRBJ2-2,CASSFAQREMVGELFF,TGTGCCAGCAGCTTCGCTCAGCGGGAGATGGTCGGGGAGCTGTTTTTT
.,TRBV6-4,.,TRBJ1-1,CASSDSNKGNTEAFF,TGTGCCAGCAGTGACTCTAATAAGGGGAACACTGAAGCTTTCTTT
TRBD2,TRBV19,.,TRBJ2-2,CASSPSLAGLANTGELFF,TGTGCCAGTAGTCCTTCACTAGCGGGCTTAGCTAACACCGGGGAGCTGTTTTTT
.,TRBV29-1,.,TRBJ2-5,CSVGGGSETQYF,TGCAGCGTTGGTGGGGGCAGTGAGACCCAGTACTTC
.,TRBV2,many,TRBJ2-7,CASSGAVDRSYEQYF,TGTGCCAGCAGTGGTGCGGTCGATCGCTCCTACGAGCAGTACTTC
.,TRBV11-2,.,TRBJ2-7,CASSLGQGGYEQYF,TGTGCCAGCAGCTTAGGACAGGGAGGCTACGAGCAGTACTTC
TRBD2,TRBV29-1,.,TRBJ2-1,CSATTPKRLAGIHEQFF,TGCAGCGCCACGACACCGAAAAGACTAGCGGGAATACATGAGCAGTTCTTC
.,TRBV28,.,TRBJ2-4,CASSLLRTTGVAKNIQYF,TGTGCCAGCAGTTTATTACGGACGACCGGGGTGGCCAAAAACATTCAGTACTTC
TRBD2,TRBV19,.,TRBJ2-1,CASSISSGLAGDWYNEQFF,TGTGCCAGTAGTATATCGTCTGGACTAGCGGGAGATTGGTACAATGAGCAGTTCTTC
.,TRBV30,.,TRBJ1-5,CAWSPLGNQPQHF,TGTGCCTGGAGTCCACTAGGCAATCAGCCCCAGCATTTT
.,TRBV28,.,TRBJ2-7,CASSSIPYEQYF,TGTGCCAGCAGTAGCATCCCCTACGAGCAGTACTTC
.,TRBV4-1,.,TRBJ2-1,CASSQEWRGIYNEQFF,TGCGCCAGCAGCCAAGAGTGGAGAGGAATCTACAATGAGCAGTTCTTC
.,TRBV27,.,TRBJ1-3,CASRQLSGNTIYF,TGTGCCAGCAGACAGCTCTCTGGAAACACCATATATTTT
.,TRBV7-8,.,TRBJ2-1,CASNPPGGPNEQFF,TGTGCCAGCAACCCCCCTGGAGGACCCAATGAGCAGTTCTTC
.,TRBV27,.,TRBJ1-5,CASSRRGSNQPQHF,TGTGCCAGCAGTCGACGCGGGAGCAATCAGCCCCAGCATTTT
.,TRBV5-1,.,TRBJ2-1,CASSYTAGGLGGLEQFF,TGCGCCAGCAGCTACACCGCCGGCGGACTAGGGGGGTTAGAGCAGTTCTTC
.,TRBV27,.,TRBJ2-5,CASSLSYQETQYF,TGTGCCAGCAGTTTGTCCTACCAAGAGACCCAGTACTTC
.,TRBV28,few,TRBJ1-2,CASSSSVDYGYTF,TGTGCCAGCAGCTCCTCCGTAGACTATGGCTACACCTTC
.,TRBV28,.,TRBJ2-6,CASSLYGANGANVLTF,TGTGCCAGCAGTTTATACGGGGCGAATGGGGCCAACGTCCTGACTTTC
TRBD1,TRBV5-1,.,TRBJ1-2,CASSTGQTRNYGYTF,TGCGCCAGCAGCACGGGACAGACACGAAACTATGGCTACACCTTC
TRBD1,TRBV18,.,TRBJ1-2,CASSPDRGSNYGYTF,TGTGCCAGCTCACCGGACAGGGGATCTAACTATGGCTACACCTTC
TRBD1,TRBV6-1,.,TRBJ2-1,CASNRQGTDEQFF,TGTGCCAGCAACAGACAGGGGACGGATGAGCAGTTCTTC
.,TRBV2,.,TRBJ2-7,CASSYSSYEQYF,TGTGCCAGCAGTTATAGCTCCTACGAGCAGTACTTC
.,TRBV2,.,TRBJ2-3,CASSGLENTDTQYF,TGTGCCAGCAGCGGGCTGGAAAACACAGATACGCAGTATTTT
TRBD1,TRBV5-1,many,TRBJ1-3,CASSLGTAGNTIYF,TGCGCCAGCAGCCTAGGGACAGCTGGAAACACCATATATTTT
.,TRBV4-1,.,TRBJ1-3,CASSQRVGTLPNSGNTIYF,TGCGCCAGCAGCCAGAGAGTAGGGACGCTACCTAACTCTGGAAACACCATATATTTT
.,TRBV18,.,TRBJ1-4,CASSPPVGNEKLFF,TGTGCCAGCTCACCCCCGGTTGGGAATGAAAAACTGTTTTTT
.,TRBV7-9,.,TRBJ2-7,CASSLEGLSYEQYF,TGTGCCAGCAGCTTAGAGGGATTATCCTACGAGCAGTACTTC
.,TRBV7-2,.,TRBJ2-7,CASSLGREGYEQYF,TGTGCCAGCAGCTTAGGTAGGGAAGGCTACGAGCAGTACTTC
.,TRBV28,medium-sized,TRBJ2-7,CATRTADLFESGDSEQYF,TGTGCCACCCGAACCGCCGATCTATTTGAGTCAGGGGATAGCGAGCAGTACTTC
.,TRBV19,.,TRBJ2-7,CASSPRGAAHIEQYF,TGTGCCAGTAGTCCACGGGGGGCTGCTCATATCGAGCAGTACTTC
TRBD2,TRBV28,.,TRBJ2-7,CASSPQAGGPHEQYF,TGTGCCAGCAGTCCTCAAGCGGGAGGGCCACACGAGCAGTACTTC
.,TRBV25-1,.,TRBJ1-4,CASSDREANEKLFF,TGTGCCAGCAGTGACAGGGAAGCTAATGAAAAACTGTTTTTT
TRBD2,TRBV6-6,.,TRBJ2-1,CASISGSRYNEQFF,TGTGCCAGCATTAGCGGGAGCAGGTACAATGAGCAGTTCTTC
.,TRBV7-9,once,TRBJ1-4,CASSFQGWEKLFF,TGTGCCAGCAGCTTCCAGGGGTGGGAAAAACTGTTTTTT
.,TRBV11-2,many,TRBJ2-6,CASSFATGYGSGANVLTF,TGTGCCAGCAGTTTTGCCACAGGGTATGGTTCTGGGGCCAACGTCCTGACTTTC
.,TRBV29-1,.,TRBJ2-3,CSTLTNTQYF,TGCAGCACCCTCACGAATACGCAGTATTTT
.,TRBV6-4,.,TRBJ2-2,CASRDQPTTGELFF,TGTGCCAGCAGAGACCAACCCACCACCGGGGAGCTGTTTTTT
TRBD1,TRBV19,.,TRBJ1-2,CASTWTGPTNYGYTF,TGTGCCAGTACCTGGACAGGACCTACTAACTATGGCTACACCTTC
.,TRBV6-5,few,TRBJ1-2,CASRGTVANYGYTF,TGTGCCAGCAGAGGGACGGTAGCTAACTATGGCTACACCTTC
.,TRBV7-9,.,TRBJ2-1,CASSLLGSSYNEQFF,TGTGCCAGCAGCTTATTGGGTTCCTCCTACAATGAGCAGTTCTTC
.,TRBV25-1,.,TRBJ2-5,CASSPVGKQGNGETQYF,TGTGCCAGCAGTCCTGTCGGCAAGCAGGGGAACGGGGAGACCCAGTACTTC
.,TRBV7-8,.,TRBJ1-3,CASSLVNQGNTIYF,TGTGCCAGCAGCTTAGTGAATCAGGGAAACACCATATATTTT
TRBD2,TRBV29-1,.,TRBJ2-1,CSVVAGVFYNEQFF,TGCAGCGTTGTAGCGGGCGTTTTCTACAATGAGCAGTTCTTC
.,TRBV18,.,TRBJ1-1,CASSLQGWNTEAFF,TGTGCCAGCTCACTTCAGGGCTGGAACACTGAAGCTTTCTTT
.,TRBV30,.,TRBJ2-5,CAWTSGPEETQYF,TGTGCCTGGACGTCAGGGCCTGAAGAGACCCAGTACTTC
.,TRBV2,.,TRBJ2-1,CASSATSRFGDEQFF,TGTGCCAGCAGTGCGACTAGTCGGTTTGGGGATGAGCAGTTCTTC
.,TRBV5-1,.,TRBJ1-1,CASSLGTTEAFF,TGCGCCAGCAGCTTGGGAACGACTGAAGCTTTCTTT
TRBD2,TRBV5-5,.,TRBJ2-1,CASSPFVAGGYEQFF,TGTGCCAGCAGCCCCTTCGTAGCGGGAGGCTATGAGCAGTTCTTC
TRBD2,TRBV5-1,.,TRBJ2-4,CASSSRGSGSDKNIQYF,TGCGCCAGCAGTTCCCGGGGTAGCGGGTCCGACAAAAACATTCAGTACTTC
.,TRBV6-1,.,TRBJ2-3,CASGSSASTDTQYF,TGTGCCAGCGGTTCGAGCGCTAGCACAGATACGCAGTATTTT
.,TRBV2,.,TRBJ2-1,CASDRDTAPEQFF,TGTGCCAGCGACCGGGACACTGCTCCGGAGCAGTTCTTC
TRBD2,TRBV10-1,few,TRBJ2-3,CASSATSGRKDTQYF,TGCGCCAGCAGTGCGACTAGCGGGAGGAAAGATACGCAGTATTTT
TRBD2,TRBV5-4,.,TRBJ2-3,CASSLGWEGHADTQYF,TGTGCCAGCAGCTTGGGGTGGGAGGGCCACGCAGATACGCAGTATTTT
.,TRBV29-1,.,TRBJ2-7,CSVGLGEYEQYF,TGCAGCGTTGGCCTCGGGGAGTACGAGCAGTACTTC
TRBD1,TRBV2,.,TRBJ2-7,CASSLPGTEFYEQYF,TGTGCCAGCAGTTTACCGGGGACAGAGTTTTACGAGCAGTACTTC